This TCR beta chain was captured in a study of blood T cell repertoires in COVID-19. Researchers sorted participants into cohorts using their self-reported clinical history. Recovered participants had two consecutive negative NP/OP PCR tests, healthcare professional clearance, or symptom resolution. Original processing methods: By means of reference gene primer amplification, nucleated cell counts were estimated. Method: immunoSEQ multiplex PCR; TCRdb's copy keeps in-frame clones and lacks some. D and trimming come from the DNA, and the V and J calls and clone size come from that table. The sample records hundreds of thousands of clones, 89% being singletons. Sequencing was done on a sample of PBMCs or T cells enriched from blood (not recorded which). The clonotype originates from a woman in her forties who had recovered from COVID-19.

CDR3 in amino acids: CASSSQGGTEAFF. In nucleotides, the CDR3 is TGCGCCAGCAGCTCACAGGGGGGCACTGAAGCTTTCTTT. The chain employs TRBV5-1 and TRBJ1-1; TRBD1 aligns across 8 bases. This CDR3 is 13 amino acids long. CDR1 is SGHRS, CDR2 YFSETQ, per germline. Trimming removed 3 bases from V and 4 bases from J; junction bases left unmatched: 2.